These T cell receptor beta chains were read from a single sample in a study of T cell responses to AZD1222 COVID-19 vaccine. Libraries were prepared by immunoSEQ multiplex PCR; TCRdb keeps only in-frame clonotypes and omits some of them. This sample has 110,000 or so clones, with roughly 86% found just once. The sequencing here drew on peripheral blood, taken 28 days after the second AZD1222 dose. All receptors come from an adult who received the AZD1222 COVID-19 vaccine. CDR3s include the opening cysteine and the closing phenylalanine or tryptophan. The order of the fields is V gene, D gene, clone size, J gene, CDR3 protein, CDR3 DNA. The D gene is left open where the match is weak. Only part of the rows carry a size: once, few, many, or a class if the clone is expanded.

V gene: TRBV3-1/TRBV3-2; D gene: -; clone size: -; J gene: TRBJ1-4; CDR3 protein: CASSQTRRATNEKLFF; CDR3 DNA: TGTGCCAGCAGCCAGACCCGGAGGGCAACTAATGAAAAACTGTTTTTT
V gene: TRBV5-5; D gene: TRBD2; clone size: -; J gene: TRBJ2-7; CDR3 protein: CASSSPEGSGIYEQYF; CDR3 DNA: TGTGCCAGCAGCTCCCCTGAAGGTAGCGGGATCTACGAGCAGTACTTC
V gene: TRBV19; D gene: -; clone size: -; J gene: TRBJ2-7; CDR3 protein: CASSSGTTYEQYF; CDR3 DNA: TGTGCCAGTAGTTCCGGGACGACCTACGAGCAGTACTTC
V gene: TRBV27; D gene: TRBD1; clone size: -; J gene: TRBJ1-2; CDR3 protein: CASSFQGQGDYGYTF; CDR3 DNA: TGTGCCAGCAGTTTTCAAGGACAGGGGGACTATGGCTACACCTTC
V gene: TRBV28; D gene: -; clone size: -; J gene: TRBJ1-4; CDR3 protein: CASSLGGATNEKLFF; CDR3 DNA: TGTGCCAGCAGTTTAGGGGGGGCAACTAATGAAAAACTGTTTTTT
V gene: TRBV2; D gene: -; clone size: -; J gene: TRBJ2-7; CDR3 protein: CASPGESEQYF; CDR3 DNA: TGTGCCAGCCCAGGGGAGTCCGAGCAGTACTTC
V gene: TRBV5-8; D gene: -; clone size: -; J gene: TRBJ2-5; CDR3 protein: CASSLGGARETQYF; CDR3 DNA: TGTGCCAGCAGCTTAGGGGGGGCGCGAGAGACCCAGTACTTC
V gene: TRBV3-1/TRBV3-2; D gene: -; clone size: once; J gene: TRBJ1-5; CDR3 protein: CASSQGGSRPQHF; CDR3 DNA: TGTGCCAGCAGCCAAGGAGGATCTAGGCCCCAGCATTTT
V gene: TRBV4-1; D gene: TRBD2; clone size: once; J gene: TRBJ2-1; CDR3 protein: CASSHEGTSGGRGQFF; CDR3 DNA: TGCGCCAGCAGCCACGAGGGGACTAGCGGGGGTCGGGGACAGTTCTTC
V gene: TRBV2; D gene: -; clone size: once; J gene: TRBJ2-3; CDR3 protein: CASRSADTQYF; CDR3 DNA: TGTGCCAGCCGGAGTGCAGATACGCAGTATTTT
V gene: TRBV6-2/TRBV6-3; D gene: -; clone size: -; J gene: TRBJ1-5; CDR3 protein: CASSYWGSNQPQHF; CDR3 DNA: TGTGCCAGCAGTTACTGGGGTAGCAATCAGCCCCAGCATTTT
V gene: TRBV28; D gene: TRBD1; clone size: -; J gene: TRBJ2-5; CDR3 protein: CASSDSKQGRETQYF; CDR3 DNA: TGTGCCAGCAGCGATTCAAAACAGGGGCGAGAGACCCAGTACTTC
V gene: TRBV28; D gene: TRBD1; clone size: -; J gene: TRBJ1-2; CDR3 protein: CASTPPRGDYGYTF; CDR3 DNA: TGTGCCAGCACCCCCCCCAGGGGGGACTATGGCTACACCTTC
V gene: TRBV18; D gene: -; clone size: once; J gene: TRBJ1-4; CDR3 protein: CASSSLGVTNEKLFF; CDR3 DNA: TGTGCCAGCTCGTCGTTAGGGGTTACTAATGAAAAACTGTTTTTT
V gene: TRBV4-1; D gene: -; clone size: once; J gene: TRBJ1-2; CDR3 protein: CASSTRARIGYTF; CDR3 DNA: TGCGCCAGCAGCACTCGGGCAAGAATAGGCTACACCTTC
V gene: TRBV12-3/TRBV12-4; D gene: TRBD1; clone size: -; J gene: TRBJ1-1; CDR3 protein: CASSQGAEAFF; CDR3 DNA: TGTGCCAGCAGTCAGGGGGCGGAAGCTTTCTTT
V gene: TRBV27; D gene: TRBD2; clone size: -; J gene: TRBJ2-7; CDR3 protein: CATGLAGGMVQYF; CDR3 DNA: TGTGCCACCGGACTAGCGGGAGGGATGGTGCAGTACTTC
V gene: TRBV4-3; D gene: -; clone size: few; J gene: TRBJ2-2; CDR3 protein: CASRTYTGELFF; CDR3 DNA: TGCGCCAGCAGAACCTACACCGGGGAGCTGTTTTTT
V gene: TRBV9; D gene: TRBD2; clone size: -; J gene: TRBJ2-1; CDR3 protein: CASSISGGSSYNEQFF; CDR3 DNA: TGTGCCAGCAGCATAAGCGGGGGGAGCTCCTACAATGAGCAGTTCTTC
V gene: TRBV12-3/TRBV12-4; D gene: -; clone size: -; J gene: TRBJ1-1; CDR3 protein: CASVRGGARGAFF; CDR3 DNA: TGTGCCAGCGTTAGAGGGGGGGCGAGGGGAGCTTTCTTT
V gene: TRBV6-5; D gene: TRBD1; clone size: -; J gene: TRBJ2-7; CDR3 protein: CASTLGTGPSYEQYF; CDR3 DNA: TGTGCCAGCACCTTAGGGACAGGGCCCTCCTACGAGCAGTACTTC
V gene: TRBV5-1; D gene: -; clone size: -; J gene: TRBJ1-4; CDR3 protein: CASSFPNEKLFF; CDR3 DNA: TGCGCCAGCAGCTTCCCTAATGAAAAACTGTTTTTT
V gene: TRBV28; D gene: -; clone size: few; J gene: TRBJ1-5; CDR3 protein: CASRGTVSNQPQHF; CDR3 DNA: TGTGCCAGCAGGGGGACGGTTAGCAATCAGCCCCAGCATTTT
V gene: TRBV5-6; D gene: -; clone size: -; J gene: TRBJ1-3; CDR3 protein: CASSGLRGASGNTIYF; CDR3 DNA: TGTGCCAGCAGCGGCCTCCGCGGGGCCTCTGGAAACACCATATATTTT
V gene: TRBV10-3; D gene: -; clone size: -; J gene: TRBJ1-2; CDR3 protein: CAISGTTYGYTF; CDR3 DNA: TGTGCCATTTCCGGCACAACCTATGGCTACACCTTC